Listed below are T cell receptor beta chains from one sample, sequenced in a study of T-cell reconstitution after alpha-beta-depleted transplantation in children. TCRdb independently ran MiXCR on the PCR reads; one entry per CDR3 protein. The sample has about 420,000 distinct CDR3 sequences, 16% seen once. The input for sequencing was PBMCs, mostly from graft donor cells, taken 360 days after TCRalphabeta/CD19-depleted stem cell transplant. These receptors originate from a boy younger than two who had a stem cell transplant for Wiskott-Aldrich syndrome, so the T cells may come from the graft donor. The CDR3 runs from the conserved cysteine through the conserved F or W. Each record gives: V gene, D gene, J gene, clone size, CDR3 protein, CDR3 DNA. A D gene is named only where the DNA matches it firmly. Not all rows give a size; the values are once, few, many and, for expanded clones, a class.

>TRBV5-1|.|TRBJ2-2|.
CASSLPGHGPGELFF
TGCGCCAGCAGCTTGCCGGGACACGGGCCCGGGGAGCTGTTTTTT
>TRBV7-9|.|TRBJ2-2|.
CASSSGIAQRGELFF
TGTGCCAGCAGCTCCGGAATCGCCCAACGAGGGGAGCTGTTTTTT
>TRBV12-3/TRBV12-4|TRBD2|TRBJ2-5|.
CASSLVAGGLPVQETQNF
TGTGCCAGCAGTTTAGTAGCGGGGGGGCTACCCGTCCAAGAGACCCAGAACTTC
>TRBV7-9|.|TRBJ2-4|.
CASSPSKAVTIQYF
TGTGCCAGCAGCCCCAGCAAGGCGGTAACCATTCAGTACTTC
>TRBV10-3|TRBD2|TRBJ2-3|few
CAVGGGVTDTQYF
TGTGCCGTCGGGGGGGGAGTCACAGATACGCAGTATTTT
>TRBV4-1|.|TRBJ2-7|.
CASSQRTGSHEQYF
TGCGCCAGCAGCCAAAGAACAGGGTCACACGAGCAGTACTTC
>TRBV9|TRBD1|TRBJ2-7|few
CASSARQGAVYEQYF
TGTGCCAGCAGCGCTCGACAGGGGGCGGTCTACGAGCAGTACTTC
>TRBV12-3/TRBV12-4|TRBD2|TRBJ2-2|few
CASSFRAGGIGELFF
TGTGCCAGCAGTTTTCGCGCGGGGGGCATAGGGGAGCTGTTTTTT
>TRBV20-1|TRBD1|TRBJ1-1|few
CSANQGVNTEAFF
TGCAGTGCAAATCAGGGGGTGAACACTGAAGCTTTCTTT
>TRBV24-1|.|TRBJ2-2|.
CATSGAPDRNTGELFF
TGTGCCACCAGTGGTGCCCCCGACCGGAACACCGGGGAGCTGTTTTTT
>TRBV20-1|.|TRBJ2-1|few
CSASGRISFKQFF
TGCAGTGCTAGTGGTAGGATCTCTTTTAAACAGTTCTTC
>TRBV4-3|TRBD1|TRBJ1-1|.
CASSQDARGREGTEAFF
TGCGCCAGCAGCCAAGATGCCAGGGGGCGCGAGGGCACTGAAGCTTTCTTT
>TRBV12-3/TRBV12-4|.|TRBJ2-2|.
CASSLRNRELFF
TGTGCCAGCAGTTTGAGGAACAGGGAGCTGTTTTTT
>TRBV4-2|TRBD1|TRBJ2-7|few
CASSQGGSDRGYEQYF
TGTGCCAGCAGCCAAGGGGGTTCGGACAGGGGATACGAGCAGTACTTC
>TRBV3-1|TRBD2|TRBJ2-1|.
CASSQDRTRSSYNEQFF
TGTGCCAGCAGCCAAGATCGGACTAGAAGCTCCTACAATGAGCAGTTCTTC
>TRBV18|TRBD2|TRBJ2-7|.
CASSPVWTSGTKDPYEQYF
TGTGCCAGCTCACCAGTATGGACTAGCGGGACAAAGGACCCTTACGAGCAGTACTTC
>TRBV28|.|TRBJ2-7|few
CASSLPLREFKYEQYF
TGTGCCAGCAGTTTGCCCTTGAGGGAGTTCAAATACGAGCAGTACTTC
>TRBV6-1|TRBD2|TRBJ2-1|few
CASRKGTRWLAGLYNEQFF
TGTGCCAGCAGGAAGGGGACACGCTGGCTAGCGGGTCTCTACAATGAGCAGTTCTTC
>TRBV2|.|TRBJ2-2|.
CASRGGADTGELFF
TGTGCCAGCAGGGGTGGGGCAGACACCGGGGAGCTGTTTTTT
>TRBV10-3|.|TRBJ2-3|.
CATRGRDTQYF
TGTGCCACCCGTGGAAGAGATACGCAGTATTTT
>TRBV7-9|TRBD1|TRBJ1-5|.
CASSLGTGSSNQPQHF
TGTGCCAGCAGCTTAGGGACAGGGAGTTCGAATCAGCCCCAGCATTTT
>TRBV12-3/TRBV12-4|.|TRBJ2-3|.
CASSFWGLITDTQYF
TGTGCCAGCAGTTTTTGGGGACTCATCACAGATACGCAGTATTTT
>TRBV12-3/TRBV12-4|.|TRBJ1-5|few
CASRVQGNQPQHF
TGTGCCAGCAGGGTACAGGGCAATCAGCCCCAGCATTTT
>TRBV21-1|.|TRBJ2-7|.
CASSKRASPEPYEQYF
TGTGCCAGCAGCAAAAGGGCCAGCCCAGAGCCCTACGAGCAGTACTTC
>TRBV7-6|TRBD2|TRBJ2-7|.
CASSLTLAGVGEQYF
TGTGCCAGCAGCTTAACCCTAGCGGGAGTCGGAGAGCAGTACTTC
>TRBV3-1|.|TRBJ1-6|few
CASSQLSGTFKGNSPLHF
TGTGCCAGCAGCCAGCTTTCCGGGACCTTTAAGGGTAATTCACCCCTCCACTTT
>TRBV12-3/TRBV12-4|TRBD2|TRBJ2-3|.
CASSPGLAADTQYF
TGTGCCAGCAGCCCGGGACTAGCGGCAGATACGCAGTATTTT
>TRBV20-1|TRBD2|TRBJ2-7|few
CSARPPGGPFEQYF
TGCAGTGCTAGGCCCCCGGGGGGTCCCTTCGAGCAGTACTTC
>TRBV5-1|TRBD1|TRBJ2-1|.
CASSGGTGGDEQFF
TGCGCCAGCAGCGGAGGGACAGGGGGCGATGAGCAGTTCTTC
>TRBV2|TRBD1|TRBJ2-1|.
CASRDRGNNEQFF
TGTGCCAGCAGGGACAGGGGAAACAATGAGCAGTTCTTC
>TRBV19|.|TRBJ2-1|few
CASSIDGELGQFF
TGTGCCAGTAGTATAGATGGCGAATTAGGGCAGTTCTTC
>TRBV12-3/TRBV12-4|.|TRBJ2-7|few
CASSLATGIFYEQYF
TGTGCCAGCAGTTTAGCGACAGGTATTTTCTACGAGCAGTACTTC
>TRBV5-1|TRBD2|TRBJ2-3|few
CASSSLAGEGTQYF
TGCGCCAGCAGCAGTCTAGCGGGGGAGGGTACGCAGTATTTT
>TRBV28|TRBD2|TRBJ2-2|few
CASSPRTSGVTNTGELFF
TGTGCCAGCAGTCCCCGGACTAGCGGGGTTACGAACACCGGGGAGCTGTTTTTT
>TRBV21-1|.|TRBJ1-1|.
CASSSLRGLAEAFF
TGTGCCAGCAGTTCGTTGAGGGGGCTGGCTGAAGCTTTCTTT
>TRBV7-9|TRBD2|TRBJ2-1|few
CASSPAGASYNEQFF
TGTGCCAGCAGCCCAGCGGGAGCCAGCTACAATGAGCAGTTCTTC
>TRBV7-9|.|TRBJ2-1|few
CASSYRLVSYNEQFF
TGTGCCAGCAGCTACCGACTAGTATCCTACAATGAGCAGTTCTTC
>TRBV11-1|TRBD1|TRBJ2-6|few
CASSLRDRGISGANVLTF
TGTGCCAGCAGCCTCCGGGACAGGGGTATATCTGGGGCCAACGTCCTGACTTTC
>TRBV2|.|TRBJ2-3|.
CASEAGTVTQYF
TGTGCCAGCGAAGCCGGTACAGTGACGCAGTATTTT
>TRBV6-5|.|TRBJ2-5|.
CASSYGLAAQETQYF
TGTGCCAGCAGTTACGGGCTAGCCGCACAAGAGACCCAGTACTTC
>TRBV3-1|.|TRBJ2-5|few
CASSQIIPQETQYF
TGTGCCAGCAGCCAGATTATTCCACAAGAGACCCAGTACTTC
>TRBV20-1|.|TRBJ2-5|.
CSASFGTQGTQYF
TGCAGTGCTAGCTTCGGGACTCAGGGGACCCAGTACTTC
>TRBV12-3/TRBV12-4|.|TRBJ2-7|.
CASSLVVPSREQYF
TGTGCCAGCAGTTTAGTTGTTCCGTCGAGGGAGCAGTACTTC
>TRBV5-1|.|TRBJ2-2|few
CASSLLVQSGELFF
TGCGCCAGCAGCTTGTTGGTACAGAGCGGGGAGCTGTTTTTT
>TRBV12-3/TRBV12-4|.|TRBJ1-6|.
CASSRLRVPHEPLHF
TGTGCCAGCAGCAGGCTCAGGGTTCCGCATGAACCCCTCCACTTT